The clone carrying this T cell receptor (beta chain) has more than one count but fewer than ten. This record belongs to a study of blood T cell repertoires in COVID-19. CDR3 size: 15 residues. Germline V gene data show CDR1 as SNHLY and CDR2 as FYNNEI. J was trimmed by 5 bases and V by 8 bases; bases with no gene match: 9. In the authors' workflow: Reference gene primers were amplified, and this amplification served to estimate nucleated cell counts. Data came from immunoSEQ multiplex PCR; TCRdb stores just in-frame clones and leaves some out. The V and J calls and the clone size are those of that table, but D and trimming were determined from the DNA. The sample records about 52,000 clones, over 75% being singletons.

The receptor was isolated from an elderly woman with COVID-19, enrolled during active disease. V gene TRBV2 combines with J gene TRBJ1-6; the match to TRBD1 covers 7 bases. The specimen sequenced was peripheral blood. The CDR3 nucleotides are TGTGCCAGCGGGGGGCTAGGGACAGATAATTCACCCCTCCACTTT. Protein sequence: CASGGLGTDNSPLHF.